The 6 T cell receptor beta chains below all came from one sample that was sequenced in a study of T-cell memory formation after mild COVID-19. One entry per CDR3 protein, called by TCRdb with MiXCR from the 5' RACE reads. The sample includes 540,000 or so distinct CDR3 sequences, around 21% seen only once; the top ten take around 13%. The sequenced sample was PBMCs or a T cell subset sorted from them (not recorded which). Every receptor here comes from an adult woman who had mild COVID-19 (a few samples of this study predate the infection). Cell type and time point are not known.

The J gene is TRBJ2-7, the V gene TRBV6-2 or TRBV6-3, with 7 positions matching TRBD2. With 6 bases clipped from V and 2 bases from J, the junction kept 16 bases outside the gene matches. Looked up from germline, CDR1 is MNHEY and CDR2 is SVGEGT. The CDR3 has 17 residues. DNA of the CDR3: TGTGCCAGCAGCTACCCGACTAGCCCTCTAACCCCCTACGAGCAGTACTTC. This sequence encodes CASSYPTSPLTPYEQYF.

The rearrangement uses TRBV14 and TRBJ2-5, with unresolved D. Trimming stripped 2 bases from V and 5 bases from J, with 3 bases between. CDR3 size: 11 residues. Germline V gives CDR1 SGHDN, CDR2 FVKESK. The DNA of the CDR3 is TGTGCCAGCAGCCAATTCGAGACCCAGTACTTC. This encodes CASSQFETQYF.

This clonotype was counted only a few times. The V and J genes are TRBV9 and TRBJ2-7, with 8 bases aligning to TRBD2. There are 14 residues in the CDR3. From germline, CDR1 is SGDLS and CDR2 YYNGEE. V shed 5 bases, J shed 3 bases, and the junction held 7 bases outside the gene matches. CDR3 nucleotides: TGTGCCAGCAGTGACTCCGGGACTAGCTACGAGCAGTACTTC. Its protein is CASSDSGTSYEQYF.

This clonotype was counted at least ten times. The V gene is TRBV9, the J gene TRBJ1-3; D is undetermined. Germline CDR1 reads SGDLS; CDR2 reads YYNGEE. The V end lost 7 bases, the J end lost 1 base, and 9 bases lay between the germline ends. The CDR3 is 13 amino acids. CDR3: CASGRDSGNTIYF. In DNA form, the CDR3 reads TGTGCCAGCGGACGGGATTCTGGAAACACCATATATTTT.

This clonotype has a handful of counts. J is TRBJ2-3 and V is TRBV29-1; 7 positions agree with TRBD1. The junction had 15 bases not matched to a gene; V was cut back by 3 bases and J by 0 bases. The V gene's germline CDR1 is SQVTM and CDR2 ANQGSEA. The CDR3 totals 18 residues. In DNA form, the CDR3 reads TGCAGCGTTGATGGGGCACAGGGGACCGGCCTTAGCACAGATACGCAGTATTTT. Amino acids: CSVDGAQGTGLSTDTQYF.

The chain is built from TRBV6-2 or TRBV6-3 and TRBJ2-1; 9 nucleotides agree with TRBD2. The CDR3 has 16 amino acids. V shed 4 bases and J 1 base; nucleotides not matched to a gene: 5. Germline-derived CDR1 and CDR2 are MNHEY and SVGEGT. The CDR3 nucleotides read TGTGCCAGCAGTTCTACCAGCGGGGGGTCCTACAATGAGCAGTTCTTC. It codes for CASSSTSGGSYNEQFF.